The 23 T cell receptor beta chains reported below all come from one sample, sequenced in a study of regulatory T cells in long-lasting Graves disease. The time point was: newly diagnosed GD, antithyroid drugs for less than 3 months. PBMCs were the source of the RNA used for TCR sequencing. Library construction for TCR beta used iRepertoire HTBI primers and Arm-PCR of CDR3 regions. TCRdb analysed the multiplex PCR reads with MiXCR anew, one entry per CDR3 protein. In the table there are 350,000 to 550,000 distinct CDR3 sequences, approximately 16% of which are singletons. These same records also appear under a second study, on T cells in Graves' hyperthyroidism and ophthalmopathy.

This sample comprised peripheral blood mononuclear cells (PBMCs), obtained at new diagnosis, from a patient treated with antithyroid drugs. Receptors were obtained from a woman between 18 and 30 years old with Graves disease.

With regard to this clonotype: A far larger clone lies a single base away; this is likely a read error. The V and J genes are TRBV7-9 and TRBJ2-7; no definite D call. V shed 4 bases and J shed 7 bases, with 14 bases lying between them. The CDR3 is 13 residues long. CDR1 and CDR2 from the germline V gene are SEHNR and FQNEAQ (reference sequence). The CDR3, as DNA: TGTGCCAGCAGCTCCGCAGGCTACAATGAGCAGTACTTC. It specifies CASSSAGYNEQYF. The full variable domain, in which reference TRBV7-9 and TRBJ2-7 provide the parts outside the CDR3, is DTGVSQNPRHKITKRGQNVTFRCDPISEHNRLYWYRQTLGQGPEFLTYFQNEAQLEKSRLLSDRFSAERPKGSFSTLEIQRTEQGDSAMYLCASSSAGYNEQYFGPGTRLTVT.

The chain joins TRBV5-1 to TRBJ2-7, with a weak D call TRBD1 (5 bases). CDR1 is SGHRS and CDR2 is YFSETQ in the germline V gene. Trimming cost V 1 base and J 3 bases, with 8 bases left between them. This CDR3 spans 13 amino acids. The chain's CDR3 is CASSLIRGYEQYF. In DNA form, the CDR3 reads TGCGCCAGCAGCTTGATAAGGGGCTACGAGCAGTACTTC. The whole variable domain, filled in from reference TRBV5-1 and TRBJ2-7, reads KAGVTQTPRYLIKTRGQQVTLSCSPISGHRSVSWYQQTPGQGLQFLFEYFSETQRNKGNFPGRFSGRQFSNSRSEMNVSTLELGDSALYLCASSLIRGYEQYFGPGTRLTVT.

Note on this clonotype: The conserved phenylalanine or tryptophan is not found at the CDR3 terminus, so this likely reflects a read error. This chain connects TRBV11-2 to TRBJ2-5, with 10 bases identical to TRBD2. This CDR3 contains 16 residues. Germline CDR1 reads SGHAT; CDR2 reads FQNNGV. V gave up 1 base and J gave up 4 bases; unmatched junction bases: 6. The CDR3 nucleotides read TGTGCCAGCAGCTTAGGGCTAGCGGGAGTAATAGAGACCCAGTACCTC. Translation gives CASSLGLAGVIETQYL.

This clonotype was detected a few times. The chain employs TRBV25-1 and TRBJ1-4, with D possibly matching TRBD1 (5 bases). The germline gives CDR1 MGHDK, CDR2 SYGVNS. This CDR3 is 17 amino acids long. Trimming stripped 1 base from V and 0 bases from J, with 12 bases between. CDR3 amino acids: CASSEWAGSATNEKLFF. The CDR3 DNA follows: TGTGCCAGCAGTGAATGGGCAGGGTCTGCAACTAATGAAAAACTGTTTTTT.

This chain connects TRBV24-1 to TRBJ2-2, with D tentatively TRBD2 (5 bases). Germline loops: CDR1 KGHDR, CDR2 SFDVKD. CDR3 length equals 17 residues. Trimming pared 4 bases from V and 6 bases from J, leaving 20 bases between. CDR3 amino acids: CATSDPRGLVSPGELFF. The CDR3 bases are TGTGCCACCAGTGACCCTCGAGGGCTAGTCAGCCCCGGGGAGCTGTTTTTT.

The chain links TRBV28 to TRBJ1-1; 8 nucleotides agree with TRBD1. The CDR3 extends over 15 amino acids. CDR1 and CDR2 (germline): MDHEN, SYDVKM. After removal of 5 bases from V and 8 bases from J, the junction contained 13 bases not matched to a gene. The CDR3 reads CASSTSTGAEDEAFF. The CDR3 DNA reads as TGTGCCAGCAGTACCTCGACAGGGGCGGAAGACGAAGCTTTCTTT.

This clonotype has more than one count but fewer than ten. DNA for the CDR3: TGTGCCTGGAGTGCCACCTCGGAAGGGCAAAAGCAGTTCTTC. Its translation is CAWSATSEGQKQFF. The chain links TRBV30 to TRBJ2-1; no clear D gene. Germline CDR1 and CDR2: GTSNPN and SVGIG (reference sequence). The V end lost 1 base, the J end lost 11 bases, and 18 bases lay between the germline ends. This CDR3 spans 14 amino acids.

This clonotype occurred many times. The chain links TRBV28 to TRBJ2-5; the match to TRBD2 covers 15 bases. Unmatched junction bases numbered 11, after V lost 3 bases and J lost 3 bases. CDR1 is MDHEN, CDR2 SYDVKM, per germline. The CDR3 consists of 19 residues. CDR3 coding DNA: TGTGCCAGCAGTTTGGGCGGACTAGCGGGAGGGCGGACTAAAGAGACCCAGTACTTC. It translates to CASSLGGLAGGRTKETQYF.

This clonotype was recorded many times. The chain recombines TRBV5-1 with TRBJ2-3; D gene uncertain. Germline V gene sequence: CDR1 SGHRS, CDR2 YFSETQ. The CDR3 loop spans 14 amino acids. The V end lost 0 bases, the J end lost 1 base, and 6 bases lay between the germline ends. CDR3 region: CASSLGYGTDTQYF. The CDR3 bases are TGCGCCAGCAGCTTGGGATATGGCACAGATACGCAGTATTTT.

With regard to this clonotype: Germline and junction disagree at one end, which may indicate a read error. The chain links TRBV29-1 to TRBJ2-3; a weak D match, TRBD1 (6 bases). Per germline, CDR1 SQVTM and CDR2 ANQGSEA. The CDR3 spans 11 residues. CDR3 protein: CSVLTGDAQYF. CDR3 in DNA: TGCAGCGTGCTGACAGGAGATGCGCAGTATTTT.

The rearrangement joins TRBV6-2 or TRBV6-3 to TRBJ2-5; D uncertain. From germline, CDR1 is MNHEY and CDR2 SVGEGT. Between the trimmed V and J ends, which lost 6 bases and 2 bases, there was a span of 10 bases. This CDR3 has 13 amino acids. This CDR3 is CASRKIEQETQYF. CDR3 nucleotide sequence: TGTGCCAGCAGGAAGATAGAACAAGAGACCCAGTACTTC.

This chain links TRBV11-3 with TRBJ2-1, with 14 nucleotides matching TRBD2. The germline CDR1 and CDR2 sequences are SGHNT and YENEEA. The CDR3 runs to 22 residues. V gave up 6 bases and J gave up 3 bases; unmatched junction bases: 22. In DNA form, the CDR3 reads TGTGCCAGCAGTACGGGACAGGGAAAGGGACTAGCGGGAGCAACGAACTACAATGAGCAGTTCTTC. This sequence encodes CASSTGQGKGLAGATNYNEQFF.

This clonotype was counted at least ten times. The rearrangement links TRBV28 to TRBJ1-2; 7 positions agree with TRBD1. This CDR3 is built from 17 residues. Germline CDR1 MDHEN, CDR2 SYDVKM. The V segment lost 4 bases and the J segment 0 bases; nucleotides outside the gene matches: 11. The CDR3 DNA reads as TGTGCCAGCAGTTCTCACCGGGACAGTGGCTCTAACTATGGCTACACCTTC. Amino acid sequence: CASSSHRDSGSNYGYTF.

This clonotype was recorded a few times. The chain couples TRBV27 to TRBJ2-3, with 7 bases that match TRBD2. The CDR3 totals 17 residues. With 10 bases clipped from V and 1 base from J, the junction kept 17 bases outside the gene matches. CDR1 is MNHEY and CDR2 is SMNVEV in the germline V gene (reference sequence). For the CDR3, the DNA is TGTGCCAACTATATAGGGAGGGCCATGAGGGGCACAGATACGCAGTATTTT. Amino acids: CANYIGRAMRGTDTQYF.

In this sample, this clonotype turned up many times. The CDR3 DNA reads as TGTGCCAGCAGTTACTTCACTAGCGCGGATGAGCAGTTCTTC. This codes for CASSYFTSADEQFF. This chain connects TRBV6-5 to TRBJ2-1; TRBD2 agrees at 7 bases. V lost 1 base to trimming and J lost 8 bases; unmatched junction nucleotides: 5. CDR3 size: 14 residues. Germline loops: CDR1 MNHEY, CDR2 SVGAGI.

This clonotype has a count of ten or more. The gene calls are TRBV18 and TRBJ2-2; D ambiguous. V lost 1 base and J 4 bases, leaving 4 bases between the germline ends. Germline V CDR1 and CDR2: KGHSH, LQKENI. CDR3 length equals 13 residues. CDR3 nucleotides: TGTGCCAGCTCACCACAGTCCACCGGGGAGCTGTTTTTT. Translated, it gives CASSPQSTGELFF. Drawing the rest from reference TRBV18 and TRBJ2-2, the complete variable domain is NAGVMQNPRHLVRRRGQEARLRCSPMKGHSHVYWYRQLPEEGLKFMVYLQKENIIDESGMPKERFSAEFPKEGPSILRIQQVVRGDSAAYFCASSPQSTGELFFGEGSRLTVL.

Only a few counts were recorded for this clonotype. The chain joins TRBV19 to TRBJ2-5, with D tentatively TRBD2 (5 bases). Trimming stripped 8 bases from V and 5 bases from J, with 18 bases between. CDR1 LNHDA and CDR2 SQIVND come from the germline V gene (reference sequence). The length of the CDR3 is 14 residues. CDR3 DNA sequence: TGTGCCAGTTCGGACTCCGTACTGGGGGAGACCCAGTACTTC. It is translated as CASSDSVLGETQYF.

This clonotype was seen ten or more times. The rearrangement uses TRBV12-3 or TRBV12-4 and TRBJ2-7; D is undetermined. The V end was cut by 2 bases, the J end by 2 bases, with 10 bases between. This CDR3 is 14 amino acids long. CDR3 in amino acids: CASSLFKGTYEQYF. Here the CDR3 DNA reads TGTGCCAGCAGTTTATTCAAAGGAACCTACGAGCAGTACTTC.

This clonotype turned up a few times. The chain has TRBV25-1 and TRBJ2-5; 9 bases are shared with TRBD2. After removal of 4 bases from V and 1 base from J, the junction contained 7 bases not matched to a gene. Germline CDR1 is MGHDK and CDR2 is SYGVNS. The CDR3 is 16 amino acids. The CDR3 sequence is CASSGGLASLQETQYF. The CDR3 DNA is TGTGCCAGCAGTGGGGGACTAGCTAGCCTCCAAGAGACCCAGTACTTC.

V usage is TRBV3-2 and J usage is TRBJ2-3. TRBV3-2 is an annotated pseudogene. The CDR3 extends over 18 amino acids. CDR3 nucleotides: TGTGCCAGCAGCCAAGACCCGACGGCCGGAGTATACACAGATACGCAGTATTTT. Its protein is CASSQDPTAGVYTDTQYF.

J is TRBJ2-1 and V is TRBV28; maybe TRBD2 (5 bases). Germline values: CDR1 MDHEN, CDR2 SYDVKM. V was shortened by 6 bases and J by 0 bases, with 9 bases between the two germline ends. The CDR3 has 14 amino acids. Here the CDR3 reads CASREASSYNEQFF. The CDR3 DNA is TGTGCCAGCAGGGAGGCTAGCTCCTACAATGAGCAGTTCTTC.

At least ten counts were recorded for this clonotype. The genes are TRBV12-3 or TRBV12-4 and TRBJ2-1, with 7 bases that match TRBD1. V lost 4 bases to trimming and J lost 2 bases; unmatched junction nucleotides: 14. The CDR3 length is 18 residues. The CDR3 sequence is CASSSPGTATTPYNEQFF. CDR3 sequence (DNA): TGTGCCAGCAGTTCCCCTGGGACAGCCACCACCCCCTACAATGAGCAGTTCTTC.

This clonotype has a handful of counts. This chain links TRBV29-1 with TRBJ2-7, with a tentative D call TRBD2 (5 bases). The V end was cut by 3 bases, the J end by 1 base, with 10 bases between. The CDR3 contains 13 residues. CDR1 is SQVTM and CDR2 is ANQGSEA in the germline V gene. The CDR3 region is CSVDGVDSYEQYF. CDR3 sequence (DNA): TGCAGCGTTGACGGGGTTGATTCCTACGAGCAGTACTTC.